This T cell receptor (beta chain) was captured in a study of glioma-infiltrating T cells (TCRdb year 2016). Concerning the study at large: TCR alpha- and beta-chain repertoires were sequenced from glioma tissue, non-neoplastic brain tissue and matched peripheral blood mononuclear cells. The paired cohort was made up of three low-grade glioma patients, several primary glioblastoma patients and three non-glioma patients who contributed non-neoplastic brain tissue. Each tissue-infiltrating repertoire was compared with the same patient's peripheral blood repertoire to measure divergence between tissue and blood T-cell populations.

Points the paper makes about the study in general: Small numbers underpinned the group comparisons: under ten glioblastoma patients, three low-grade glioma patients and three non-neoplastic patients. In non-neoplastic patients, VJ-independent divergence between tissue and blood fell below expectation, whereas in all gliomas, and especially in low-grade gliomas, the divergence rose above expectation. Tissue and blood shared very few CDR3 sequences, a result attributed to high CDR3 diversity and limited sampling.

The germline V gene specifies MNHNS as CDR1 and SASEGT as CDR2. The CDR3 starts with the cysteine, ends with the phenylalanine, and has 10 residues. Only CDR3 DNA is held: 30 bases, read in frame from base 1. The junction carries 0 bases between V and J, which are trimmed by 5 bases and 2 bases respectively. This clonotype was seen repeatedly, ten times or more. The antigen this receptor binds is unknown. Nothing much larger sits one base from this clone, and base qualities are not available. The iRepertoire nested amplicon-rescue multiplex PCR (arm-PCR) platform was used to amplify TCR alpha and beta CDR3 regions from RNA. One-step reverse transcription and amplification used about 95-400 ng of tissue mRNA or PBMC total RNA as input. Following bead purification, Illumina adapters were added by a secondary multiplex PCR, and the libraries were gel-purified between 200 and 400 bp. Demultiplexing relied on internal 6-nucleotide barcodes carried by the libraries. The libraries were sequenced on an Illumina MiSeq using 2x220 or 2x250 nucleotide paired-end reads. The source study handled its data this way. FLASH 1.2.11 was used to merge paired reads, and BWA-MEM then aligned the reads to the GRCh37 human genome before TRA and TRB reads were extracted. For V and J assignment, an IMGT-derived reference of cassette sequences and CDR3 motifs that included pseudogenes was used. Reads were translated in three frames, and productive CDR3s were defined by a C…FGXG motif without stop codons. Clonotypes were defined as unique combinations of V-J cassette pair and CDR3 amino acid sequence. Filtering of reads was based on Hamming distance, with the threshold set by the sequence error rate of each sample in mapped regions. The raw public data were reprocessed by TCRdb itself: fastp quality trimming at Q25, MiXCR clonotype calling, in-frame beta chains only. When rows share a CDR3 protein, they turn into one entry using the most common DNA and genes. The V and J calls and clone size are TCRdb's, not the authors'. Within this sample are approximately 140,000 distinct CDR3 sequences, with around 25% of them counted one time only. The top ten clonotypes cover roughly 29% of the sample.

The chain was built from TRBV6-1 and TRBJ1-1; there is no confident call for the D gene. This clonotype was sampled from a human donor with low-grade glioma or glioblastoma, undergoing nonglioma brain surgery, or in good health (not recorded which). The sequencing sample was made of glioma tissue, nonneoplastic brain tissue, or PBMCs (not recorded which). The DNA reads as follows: TGTGCCAGCAGTAACACTGAAGCTTTCTTT. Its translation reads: CASSNTEAFF.